The 16 T cell receptor beta chains below come from one sample, sequenced in a study of breast tumors, draining lymph nodes, adjacent tissues. The lymph nodes were axillary draining lymph nodes from breast cancer patients. TCRdb fed the multiplex PCR reads into MiXCR, producing one record per CDR3 protein. The sample comprises fewer than 250,000 distinct CDR3 sequences, about a third of which are singletons, and more than 1.3% rests with the top ten. The sequencing sample was made of axillary lymph node tissue. The receptors originated from a female donor with breast cancer. Some clones in this sample may be carry-over from other donors' samples.

Ten or more counts support this clonotype. J is TRBJ2-3 and V is TRBV19; the D gene is possibly TRBD1 (6 bases). Germline lookup yields CDR1 LNHDA and CDR2 SQIVND (reference sequence). Deletions cut 6 bases from V and 2 bases from J, with 15 bases between. The CDR3 extends over 15 amino acids. The CDR3 sequence is CASSLDRTSTDTQYF. The CDR3 coding sequence is TGTGCCAGTAGCCTGGACAGAACCTCCACAGATACGCAGTATTTT.

This clonotype was counted many times. J is TRBJ2-7 and V is TRBV7-6; unclear D gene. This CDR3 is 13 amino acids long. CDR1 is SGHVS and CDR2 is FNYEAQ in the germline V gene. V gave up 3 bases and J gave up 1 base, with 7 bases separating them. CDR3 residues: CASSFGESYEQYF. The CDR3 DNA is TGTGCCAGCAGCTTTGGGGAATCCTACGAGCAGTACTTC.

This clonotype was seen repeatedly, ten times or more. The chain uses TRBV7-2 and TRBJ2-7, with 8 bases fitting TRBD1. This CDR3 region has 13 residues. After removal of 6 bases from V and 4 bases from J, the junction contained 5 bases not matched to a gene. The V gene's germline CDR1 is SGHTA and CDR2 FQGNSA. DNA for the CDR3: TGTGCCAGCAGTTGGGACAGGCGTTACGAGCAGTACTTC. Translated: CASSWDRRYEQYF.

Comment on this clonotype: A much bigger clone sits one base away, suggesting this may be a read error. The conserved final phenylalanine or tryptophan is absent from the CDR3, which likely points to a read error. The DNA is left out, because the CDR3 cannot be placed on it with certainty; the CDR3 is given as TCRdb lists it. V and J are TRBV9 and TRBJ2-5; TRBD2 was called by the table and not checked on the DNA. The CDR3 region is 14 residues in length, termini included. CDR1 SGDLS and CDR2 YYNGEE come from the germline V gene. CDR3 region: CASSREGYQETQSS.

In its sample, this clonotype was seen many times. The chain employs TRBV7-3 and TRBJ2-3; either TRBD1 or TRBD2 may supply D (6 bases each). V lost 5 bases and J lost 0, with 15 bases in between. The germline V gene has CDR1 SGHTA and CDR2 FQGTGA. There are 16 residues in the CDR3. The CDR3 DNA reads TGTGCCAGCAGCAGGACGGGGGCTACAAGCACAGATACGCAGTATTTT. Residues: CASSRTGATSTDTQYF.

This clonotype was recorded a few times. This sequence joins TRBV19 and TRBJ1-4, with 9 bases lining up with TRBD1. The CDR3 runs 13 residues. J gave up 8 bases and V 6 bases, and 4 bases lay outside the gene matches. Germline assignment: CDR1 LNHDA and CDR2 SQIVND (reference sequence). The CDR3 spells CASSTGTGEKLFF. The CDR3 DNA follows: TGTGCCAGTAGCACCGGGACAGGGGAAAAACTGTTTTTT.

This clonotype showed up many times. The rearrangement joins TRBV11-2 to TRBJ2-7; D perhaps matches TRBD2 (6 bases). The germline gives CDR1 SGHAT, CDR2 FQNNGV. This CDR3 is 16 amino acids long. Trimming took 4 bases from V and 7 from J, leaving 23 bases between them. This CDR3 reads CASSSGIAVVFEEQYF. In DNA form, the CDR3 reads TGTGCCAGCAGCTCGGGAATAGCGGTTGTCTTTGAGGAGCAGTACTTC.

This clonotype has a count of ten or more. The chain links TRBV11-1 to TRBJ2-1; 11 bases are shared with TRBD2. This CDR3 region has 17 residues. The trim removed 5 bases at V and 8 bases at J, leaving 14 bases unmatched. The germline gives CDR1 SGHAT, CDR2 FQDESV (reference sequence). The CDR3 spells CASSRAVAGGPLDEQFF. CDR3 in DNA: TGTGCCAGCAGCCGGGCGGTAGCGGGAGGGCCGCTCGATGAGCAGTTCTTC.

This clonotype has ten or more counts. The chain recombines TRBV7-3 with TRBJ2-7; no definite D call. Deletions cut 2 bases from V and 3 bases from J, with 14 bases between. Per the germline V gene, CDR1 is SGHTA and CDR2 is FQGTGA. The CDR3 contains 15 residues. CDR3 sequence reads: CASSLDGVPNYEQYF. The CDR3 nucleotides read TGTGCCAGCAGCTTAGACGGCGTGCCTAACTACGAGCAGTACTTC.

This clonotype has a count of ten or more. V and J are TRBV18 and TRBJ2-1, with D perhaps TRBD1 (5 bases). Trimming took off 4 bases at V and 10 bases at J, with 11 bases between the two ends. The germline CDR1 and CDR2 sequences are KGHSH and LQKENI. The CDR3 totals 12 residues. CDR3 amino acids: CASSRGPSEQFF. Here the CDR3 DNA reads TGTGCCAGCTCACGGGGCCCGTCCGAGCAGTTCTTC.

As regards this clonotype: One end of the junction does not line up with germline, which may come from a read error. The CDR3, as DNA: TGTGCCACCGGCAGAGATCGCACAGGGGGTTACGAGCAGTACTTC. It yields the protein CATGRDRTGGYEQYF. The V and J genes are TRBV15 and TRBJ2-7, with 8 bases identical to TRBD1. Germline loops: CDR1 LNHNV, CDR2 YYDKDF (reference sequence). The CDR3 consists of 15 residues. Using reference TRBV15 and TRBJ2-7 for the parts outside the CDR3, the full variable domain is DAMVIQNPRYQVTQFGKPVTLSCSQTLNHNVMYWYQQKSSQAPKLLFHYYDKDFNNEADTPDNFQSRRPNTSFCFLDIRSPGLGDTAMYLCATGRDRTGGYEQYFGPGTRLTVT.

This clonotype was counted at least ten times. The J gene is TRBJ2-7, the V gene TRBV3-1; 8 bases fit TRBD1. Germline values: CDR1 LGHDT, CDR2 YNNKEL (reference sequence). CDR3 length: 15 amino acids. Trimming took 5 bases from V and 6 from J; bases not matched to a gene: 12. The CDR3: CASSSRDRKTSEQYF. DNA for the CDR3: TGTGCCAGCAGCTCCCGGGACAGGAAGACGTCCGAGCAGTACTTC.

The chain recombines TRBV4-3 with TRBJ2-2, with D tentatively TRBD1 (6 bases). CDR1 and CDR2 from the germline V gene are LGHNA and YSLEER. V lost 10 bases, J lost 5 bases, and 11 bases lay in between. The CDR3 consists of 12 residues. The CDR3 bases are TGCGCCACCGGACAGTTAACCGGGGAGCTGTTTTTT. It is translated as CATGQLTGELFF.

This clonotype was observed at least ten times. The CDR3 loop reads CSAASGQGISPLHF. The CDR3 DNA reads as TGCAGTGCTGCTTCGGGACAGGGTATTTCACCCCTCCACTTT. The V gene is TRBV20-1, the J gene TRBJ1-6; TRBD1 matches 9 bases. Germline V gene sequence: CDR1 DFQATT, CDR2 SNEGSKA (reference sequence). Unmatched junction bases numbered 8, after V lost 5 bases and J lost 9 bases. The length of the CDR3 is 14 residues.

This clonotype was counted many times. The V and J genes are TRBV7-2 and TRBJ2-7, with D maybe TRBD1 (6 bases). CDR3 length equals 12 residues. Germline V gene data show CDR1 as SGHTA and CDR2 as FQGNSA. Trimming removed 5 bases at V and 3 bases at J, with 8 bases between. In DNA form, the CDR3 reads TGTGCCAGCAGCGCACAGGGCTACGAGCAGTACTTC. It specifies CASSAQGYEQYF.

This clonotype occurred many times. The chain carries TRBV20-1 and TRBJ2-1; TRBD2 might be the D (6 bases). With 6 bases removed from V and 9 bases from J, the gap between germline ends came to 15 bases. Looked up from germline, CDR1 is DFQATT and CDR2 is SNEGSKA (reference sequence). The CDR3 runs to 12 residues. CDR3 residues: CSAWDSLGEQFF. The CDR3 DNA is TGCAGTGCGTGGGACTCCCTGGGTGAGCAGTTCTTC.